Each of the 24 T cell receptor beta chains below was sequenced from the same sample in a study of technical replicates of blood from a handful of donors. Sequencing was performed with immunoSEQ multiplex PCR; in TCRdb, only in-frame clones are kept and a portion is missing. The data show 44,000 or so clones, with approximately 90% seen just once and roughly 3.9% held by the top ten. The sample taken for sequencing was PBMCs. Every receptor here comes from a human donor in good health. Some clones in this sample may be carry-over from other donors' samples.

The rearrangement uses TRBV19 and TRBJ1-5; 9 nucleotides agree with TRBD1. The ends lost 6 bases at V and 6 bases at J; junction bases unmatched: 9. The CDR3 is 15 residues long. Germline V lookup: CDR1 LNHDA, CDR2 SQIVND (reference sequence). CDR3 protein: CASSRTGVGSQPQHF. DNA for the CDR3: TGTGCCAGTAGCCGGACAGGGGTTGGGAGTCAGCCCCAGCATTTT.

The chain links TRBV12-5 to TRBJ2-3, with a tentative D call TRBD2 (7 bases). V lost 6 bases, J lost 9 bases, and 10 bases lay in between. In germline, CDR1 is LGHNT, CDR2 FRNRAP. The CDR3 extends over 11 amino acids. CDR3 sequence: CASGWGGTQYF. The DNA of the CDR3 is TGTGCTAGTGGGTGGGGGGGCACGCAGTATTTT.

Regarding this clone: This CDR3 is also generated by other DNA sequences in the sample. The chain recombines TRBV30 with TRBJ2-1, with TRBD2 matching 7 bases. This CDR3 comprises 12 residues. Trimming removed 2 bases from V and 7 bases from J; junction bases left unmatched: 2. Germline loops: CDR1 GTSNPN, CDR2 SVGIG (reference sequence). The CDR3 spells CAWSPGGNEQFF. DNA for the CDR3: TGTGCCTGGAGTCCGGGGGGAAATGAGCAGTTCTTC. Complete variable domain (other parts from reference TRBV30 and TRBJ2-1): SQTIHQWPATLVQPVGSPLSLECTVEGTSNPNLYWYRQAAGRGLQLLFYSVGIGQISSEVPQNLSASRPQDRQFILSSKKLLLSDSGFYLCAWSPGGNEQFFGPGTRLTVL.

This chain connects TRBV6-1 to TRBJ1-5; D uncertain. CDR1 is MNHNS, CDR2 SASEGT, per germline. The CDR3 runs to 14 residues. The ends were cut back, 3 bases at V and 0 bases at J, with 6 bases in the middle. The CDR3 nucleotides are TGTGCCAGCAGTGACAGATTTAGCAATCAGCCCCAGCATTTT. It translates to CASSDRFSNQPQHF.

V gene TRBV12-5 combines with J gene TRBJ1-6; D remains ambiguous. CDR1 and CDR2 (germline): LGHNT, FRNRAP. The CDR3 runs 12 residues. With 9 bases removed from V and 3 bases from J, the gap between germline ends came to 6 bases. The CDR3 nucleotides are TGTGCTAGGCGGATCTATAATTCACCCCTCCACTTT. Protein product: CARRIYNSPLHF.

The CDR3 DNA sequence: TGTGCCAGCAGTGCGGGGCCGTACTATGGCTACACCTTC. It translates to CASSAGPYYGYTF. The chain combines TRBV27 with TRBJ1-2; a possible D gene is TRBD1 (5 bases). With 5 bases removed from V and 3 bases from J, the gap between germline ends came to 10 bases. From germline, CDR1 is MNHEY and CDR2 SMNVEV (reference sequence). The CDR3 is 13 residues long.

This clone was found once. The chain joins TRBV7-8 to TRBJ2-5, with D maybe TRBD1 (6 bases). This CDR3 region has 15 residues. Germline CDR1 reads SGHVS; CDR2 reads FQNEAQ. V was clipped by 3 bases and J by 5 bases, with 16 bases between them. CDR3 sequence (DNA): TGTGCCAGCAGCTTGGGGGCTCGGGGCGGGGAGACCCAGTACTTC. Translation gives CASSLGARGGETQYF.

The chain employs TRBV5-1 and TRBJ2-7, with 10 nucleotides matching TRBD2. This CDR3 has 15 amino acids. The junction had 9 bases not matched to a gene; V was cut back by 4 bases and J by 5 bases. Germline V gene sequence: CDR1 SGHRS, CDR2 YFSETQ. CDR3 nucleotide sequence: TGCGCCAGCAGCCAACAAGCGGGGGGGCTCGACGAGCAGTACTTC. Amino acids: CASSQQAGGLDEQYF.

The J gene is TRBJ2-7, the V gene TRBV7-2, with TRBD2 identical over 12 bases. This CDR3 has 14 residues. V shed 5 bases and J 7 bases; nucleotides not matched to a gene: 6. CDR1 SGHTA and CDR2 FQGNSA come from the germline V gene. CDR3 nucleotides: TGTGCCAGCAGCAGACTAGCGGGAGCGGGGGAGCAGTACTTC. Encoded protein: CASSRLAGAGEQYF.

The chain links TRBV4-3 to TRBJ2-7, with D possibly TRBD2 on 6 matching bases. Looked up from germline, CDR1 is LGHNA and CDR2 is YSLEER. Trimming took 0 bases from V and 2 from J, leaving 14 bases between them. CDR3 length equals 16 residues. The CDR3 region is CASSQEGVGGTYEQYF. As DNA, the CDR3 is TGCGCCAGCAGCCAAGAGGGGGTTGGAGGGACCTACGAGCAGTACTTC.

This rearrangement joins TRBV7-3 to TRBJ2-2; D is possibly TRBD2 (6 bases). From germline, CDR1 is SGHTA and CDR2 FQGTGA. V lost 3 bases to trimming and J lost 13 bases, with 18 bases between them. The CDR3 totals 14 residues. CDR3 sequence: CASSLGLLSLWLFF. In nucleotides, the CDR3 is TGTGCCAGCAGCTTGGGACTCTTGAGTTTATGGCTGTTTTTT.

This chain links TRBV12-5 with TRBJ2-3, with 8 bases lining up with TRBD2. Germline V lookup: CDR1 LGHNT, CDR2 FRNRAP. The CDR3 runs to 15 residues. The ends lost 0 bases at V and 4 bases at J; junction bases unmatched: 3. As DNA, the CDR3 is TGTGCTAGTGGTTTGGTACTGCGGGGGGCAGATACGCAGTATTTT. Protein product: CASGLVLRGADTQYF.

The chain combines TRBV19 with TRBJ2-5; possibly TRBD2 for D (6 bases). Looked up from germline, CDR1 is LNHDA and CDR2 is SQIVND (reference sequence). The ends were cut back, 6 bases at V and 1 base at J, with 15 bases in the middle. The CDR3 runs to 15 residues. As DNA, the CDR3 is TGTGCCAGTAGCAAGAGATGGGGGGTCCAAGAGACCCAGTACTTC. Its protein product is CASSKRWGVQETQYF.

The rearrangement uses TRBV5-5 and TRBJ1-1; D is undetermined. The CDR3 contains 13 residues. Trimming cost V 4 bases and J 8 bases, with 15 bases left between them. The germline gives CDR1 SGHKS, CDR2 YYEKEE (reference sequence). CDR3 nucleotide sequence: TGTGCCAGCAGCCACAGCCCCGGTCGCGAAGCTTTCTTT. This encodes CASSHSPGREAFF.

The chain employs TRBV20-1 and TRBJ1-2; possible D gene TRBD1, 5 bases. V dropped 7 bases and J dropped 7 bases, with 10 bases sitting between them. The CDR3 totals 10 residues. Germline lookup yields CDR1 DFQATT and CDR2 SNEGSKA (reference sequence). The DNA for the CDR3 is TGCAGTGTACGGACACTTGGCTACACCTTC. Protein: CSVRTLGYTF.

The J gene is TRBJ1-5, the V gene TRBV2, with a possible D match to TRBD1 (6 bases). CDR1 is SNHLY and CDR2 is FYNNEI in the germline V gene. Trimming took 5 bases from V and 3 from J, leaving 17 bases between them. The CDR3 has 16 residues. As DNA, the CDR3 is TGTGCCAGCAGTCCCCGGGTAGACAGGTTCAATCAGCCCCAGCATTTT. It specifies CASSPRVDRFNQPQHF.

The chain recombines TRBV7-6 with TRBJ2-7; TRBD2 matches at 11 bases. Per the germline V gene, CDR1 is SGHVS and CDR2 is FNYEAQ. The CDR3 runs to 15 residues. V trimming: 5 bases; J trimming: 1 base; junction bases outside the gene matches: 4. CDR3 region: CASSGTSGPSYEQYF. In nucleotides, the CDR3 is TGTGCCAGCAGCGGGACTAGCGGACCTTCCTACGAGCAGTACTTC. Variable domain in full (rest from reference TRBV7-6 and TRBJ2-7): GAGVSQSPRYKVTKRGQDVALRCDPISGHVSLYWYRQALGQGPEFLTYFNYEAQQDKSGLPNDRFSAERPEGSISTLTIQRTEQRDSAMYRCASSGTSGPSYEQYFGPGTRLTVT.

The genes are TRBV30 and TRBJ1-4; perhaps TRBD1 as D (6 bases). There are 11 residues in the CDR3. Germline V CDR1 and CDR2: GTSNPN, SVGIG (reference sequence). The V gene lost 5 bases and the J gene lost 15 bases, with 16 bases spanning the gap. CDR3 DNA sequence: TGTGCCTGGGCAGGCTACAGGGCGTTGTTTTTT. It yields the protein CAWAGYRALFF.

The genes are TRBV6-5 and TRBJ1-1; the match to TRBD1 covers 8 bases. CDR3 size: 14 residues. Germline CDR1 and CDR2: MNHEY and SVGAGI. With V trimmed by 4 bases and J by 1 base, 2 bases remained unmatched. In DNA form, the CDR3 reads TGTGCCAGCAGTTCGGACAGGGAGAACACTGAAGCTTTCTTT. This encodes CASSSDRENTEAFF.

The sample holds one count of this clone. The chain is built from TRBV9 and TRBJ2-3; 9 bases line up with TRBD1. CDR3 length: 15 amino acids. Trimming cost V 6 bases and J 5 bases; bases outside gene matches: 10. Germline CDR1 is SGDLS and CDR2 is YYNGEE. The CDR3 nucleotides read TGTGCCAGCACTCAGACAGGGGGTTCGATAGATACGCAGTATTTT. Protein product: CASTQTGGSIDTQYF.

CDR3 residues: CASSFWGPDYGYTF. The CDR3, as DNA: TGTGCCAGCAGCTTTTGGGGCCCGGACTATGGCTACACCTTC. V gene TRBV7-9 combines with J gene TRBJ1-2; tentative D call: TRBD1 (5 bases). The germline gives CDR1 SEHNR, CDR2 FQNEAQ (reference sequence). The CDR3 is 14 residues long. V was shortened by 3 bases and J by 3 bases, with 11 bases between the two germline ends.

A single count supports this clone. The rearrangement uses TRBV2 and TRBJ2-6; D gene ambiguous. Germline assignment: CDR1 SNHLY and CDR2 FYNNEI. The CDR3 is 16 amino acids. Trimming pared 2 bases from V and 0 bases from J, leaving 8 bases between. The DNA of the CDR3 is TGTGCCAGCAGTGAACCCCCGTTCTCTGGGGCCAACGTCCTGACTTTC. It translates to CASSEPPFSGANVLTF.

This chain's CDR3 is CAWSVGGYGYTF. CDR3 bases: TGTGCCTGGAGTGTCGGAGGGTATGGCTACACCTTC. The rearrangement links TRBV30 to TRBJ1-2; D ambiguous. This CDR3 region has 12 residues. V lost 0 bases to trimming and J lost 5 bases, with 7 bases between them. Germline assignment: CDR1 GTSNPN and CDR2 SVGIG (reference sequence).

The gene calls are TRBV29-1 and TRBJ1-2; 7 bases match TRBD1. The CDR3 length is 13 residues. V was clipped by 4 bases and J by 2 bases; unmatched bases: 4. Germline V gives CDR1 SQVTM, CDR2 ANQGSEA. The CDR3 protein is CSVGQGVNYGYTF. The CDR3 coding sequence is TGCAGCGTTGGCCAGGGGGTAAACTATGGCTACACCTTC.